This is a list of T cell receptor beta chains from one sample in a study of blood T cell repertoires in COVID-19. TCRdb's copy holds only in-frame clones and misses some; the assay was immunoSEQ multiplex PCR. This sample has approximately 70,000 clones, with 90% to 95% found just once. The material sequenced was peripheral blood. The source is a man over 45 with COVID-19, enrolled during active disease. Each CDR3 is given with its conserved first and last residue. D genes are given only for firm matches. Clone size is shown for a subset of rows, as once, few, many or a class of expanded clone.

V	J	D	size	length	CDR3	DNA
TRBV25-1	TRBJ2-1	TRBD1	-	16	CASSEAGQVSYNEQFF	TGTGCCAGCAGTGAAGCCGGACAGGTCTCCTACAATGAGCAGTTCTTC
TRBV30	TRBJ2-2	-	-	13	CAWSITNTGELFF	TGTGCCTGGAGTATAACGAACACCGGGGAGCTGTTTTTT
TRBV6-5	TRBJ1-2	TRBD1	-	16	CASSYSGTGHNYGYTF	TGTGCCAGCAGTTACTCAGGGACAGGCCATAACTATGGCTACACCTTC
TRBV5-1	TRBJ2-2	-	-	17	CASSLAASASNTGELFF	TGCGCCAGCAGCTTGGCGGCTAGCGCCTCGAACACCGGGGAGCTGTTTTTT
TRBV19	TRBJ2-5	-	-	15	CASSISNGGPETQYF	TGTGCCAGTAGTATTAGCAACGGGGGGCCAGAGACCCAGTACTTC
TRBV7-2	TRBJ1-6	-	-	14	CASSWTAPGSPLHF	TGTGCCAGCAGCTGGACGGCCCCGGGGTCACCCCTCCACTTT
TRBV10-2	TRBJ2-1	TRBD2	-	15	CASSDEREENNEQFF	TGCGCCAGCAGTGACGAGCGGGAGGAGAACAATGAGCAGTTCTTC
TRBV6-5	TRBJ2-1	-	-	11	CAGGGGNEQFF	TGTGCCGGGGGAGGGGGGAATGAGCAGTTCTTC
TRBV7-2	TRBJ2-3	TRBD2	-	15	CASSLTSGTPDTQYF	TGTGCCAGCAGCTTAACTAGCGGGACTCCGGATACGCAGTATTTT
TRBV18	TRBJ1-1	TRBD1	few	15	CASSPGQGWGTEAFF	TGTGCCAGCTCTCCTGGACAGGGTTGGGGCACTGAAGCTTTCTTT
TRBV5-4	TRBJ2-1	-	-	15	CASSLDSRSYNEQFF	TGTGCCAGCAGCTTGGACTCTCGGTCCTACAATGAGCAGTTCTTC
TRBV5-1	TRBJ2-1	-	-	15	CASSLVGDTYNEQFF	TGCGCCAGCAGCTTGGTAGGGGACACTTACAATGAGCAGTTCTTC
TRBV12-3/TRBV12-4	TRBJ2-7	-	-	13	CASSFKQAGEQYF	TGTGCCAGCAGTTTTAAACAAGCAGGCGAGCAGTACTTC
TRBV28	TRBJ2-7	TRBD1	-	15	CASSSPDRVGYEQYF	TGTGCCAGCAGTTCCCCGGACAGGGTGGGCTACGAGCAGTACTTC
TRBV19	TRBJ2-7	-	-	14	CASSSGFTSYEQYF	TGTGCCAGTAGTTCAGGGTTTACCTCCTACGAGCAGTACTTC
TRBV10-3	TRBJ2-1	TRBD2	few	14	CAIRPGLAGNEQFF	TGTGCCATCAGGCCGGGACTAGCGGGCAATGAGCAGTTCTTC
TRBV24-1	TRBJ2-3	-	-	18	CATSAESPAGASTDTQYF	TGTGCCACCAGTGCCGAAAGCCCGGCGGGTGCTAGCACAGATACGCAGTATTTT
TRBV3-1/TRBV3-2	TRBJ2-7	-	-	16	CASSPEGSPSSYEQYF	TGTGCCAGCAGCCCTGAGGGCAGCCCGAGCTCCTACGAGCAGTACTTC
TRBV6-5	TRBJ2-2	TRBD2	-	15	CASSPVAGGPGELFF	TGTGCCAGCAGTCCCGTAGCGGGAGGCCCCGGGGAGCTGTTTTTT
TRBV5-1	TRBJ2-2	TRBD2	-	16	CASRRTSGGNTGELFF	TGCGCCAGCAGACGGACTAGCGGGGGGAACACCGGGGAGCTGTTTTTT
TRBV4-1	TRBJ2-7	TRBD1	-	15	CASSRYGDSSYEQYF	TGCGCCAGCAGCCGTTACGGGGACAGCTCCTACGAGCAGTACTTC
TRBV9	TRBJ2-2	TRBD2	-	16	CASSPTSGRMSGELFF	TGTGCCAGCAGCCCGACTAGCGGGAGAATGTCCGGGGAGCTGTTTTTT
TRBV28	TRBJ2-1	TRBD2	-	15	CASSARERGYNEQFF	TGTGCCAGCAGTGCGCGGGAGCGCGGGTACAATGAGCAGTTCTTC